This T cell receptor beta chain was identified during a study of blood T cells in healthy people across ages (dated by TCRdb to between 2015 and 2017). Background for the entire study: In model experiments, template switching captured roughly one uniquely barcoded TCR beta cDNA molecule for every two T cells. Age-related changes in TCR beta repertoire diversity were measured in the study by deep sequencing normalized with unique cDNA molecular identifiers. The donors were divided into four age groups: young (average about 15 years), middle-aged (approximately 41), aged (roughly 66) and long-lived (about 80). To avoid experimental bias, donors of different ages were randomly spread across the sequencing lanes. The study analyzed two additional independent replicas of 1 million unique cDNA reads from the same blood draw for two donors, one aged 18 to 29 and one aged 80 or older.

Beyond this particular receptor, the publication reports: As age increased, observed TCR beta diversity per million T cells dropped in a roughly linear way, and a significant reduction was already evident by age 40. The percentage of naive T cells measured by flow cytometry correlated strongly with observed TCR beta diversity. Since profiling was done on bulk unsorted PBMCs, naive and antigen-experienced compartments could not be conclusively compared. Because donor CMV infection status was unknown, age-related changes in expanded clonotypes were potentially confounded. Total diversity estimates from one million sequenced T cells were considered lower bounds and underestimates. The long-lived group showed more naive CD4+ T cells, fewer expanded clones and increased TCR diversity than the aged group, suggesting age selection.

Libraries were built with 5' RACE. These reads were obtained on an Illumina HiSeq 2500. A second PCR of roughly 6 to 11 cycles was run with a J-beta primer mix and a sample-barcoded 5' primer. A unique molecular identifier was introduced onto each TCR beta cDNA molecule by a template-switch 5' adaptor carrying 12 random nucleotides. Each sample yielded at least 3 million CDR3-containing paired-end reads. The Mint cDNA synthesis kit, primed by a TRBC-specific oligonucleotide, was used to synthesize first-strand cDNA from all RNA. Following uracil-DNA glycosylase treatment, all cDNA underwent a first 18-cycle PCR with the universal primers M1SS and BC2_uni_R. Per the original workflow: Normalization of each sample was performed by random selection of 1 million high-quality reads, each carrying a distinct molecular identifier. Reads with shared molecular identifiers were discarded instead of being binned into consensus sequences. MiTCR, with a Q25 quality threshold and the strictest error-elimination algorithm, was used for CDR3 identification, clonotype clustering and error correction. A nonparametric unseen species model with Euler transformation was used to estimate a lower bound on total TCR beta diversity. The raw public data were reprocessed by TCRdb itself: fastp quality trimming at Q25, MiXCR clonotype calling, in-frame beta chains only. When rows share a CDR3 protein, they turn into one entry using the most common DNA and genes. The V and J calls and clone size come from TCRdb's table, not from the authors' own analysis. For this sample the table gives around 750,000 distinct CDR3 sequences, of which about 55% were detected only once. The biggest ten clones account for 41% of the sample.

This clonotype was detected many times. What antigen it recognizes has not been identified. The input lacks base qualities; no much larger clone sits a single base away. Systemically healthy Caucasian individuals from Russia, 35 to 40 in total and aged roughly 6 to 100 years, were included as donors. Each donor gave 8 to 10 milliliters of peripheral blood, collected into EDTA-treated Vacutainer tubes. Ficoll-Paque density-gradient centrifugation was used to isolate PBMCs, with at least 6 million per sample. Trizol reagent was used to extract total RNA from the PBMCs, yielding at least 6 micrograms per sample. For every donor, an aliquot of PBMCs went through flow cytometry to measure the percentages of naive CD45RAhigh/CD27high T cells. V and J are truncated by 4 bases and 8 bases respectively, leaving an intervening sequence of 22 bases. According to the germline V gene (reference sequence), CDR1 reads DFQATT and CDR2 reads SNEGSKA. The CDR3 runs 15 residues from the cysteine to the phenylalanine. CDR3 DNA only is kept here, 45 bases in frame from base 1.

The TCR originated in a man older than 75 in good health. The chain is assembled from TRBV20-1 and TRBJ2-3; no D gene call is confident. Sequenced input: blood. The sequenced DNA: TGCAGTGCTATTCGGTCAGGTTCTAGGGCTACTACGCAGTATTTT. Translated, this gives CSAIRSGSRATTQYF.